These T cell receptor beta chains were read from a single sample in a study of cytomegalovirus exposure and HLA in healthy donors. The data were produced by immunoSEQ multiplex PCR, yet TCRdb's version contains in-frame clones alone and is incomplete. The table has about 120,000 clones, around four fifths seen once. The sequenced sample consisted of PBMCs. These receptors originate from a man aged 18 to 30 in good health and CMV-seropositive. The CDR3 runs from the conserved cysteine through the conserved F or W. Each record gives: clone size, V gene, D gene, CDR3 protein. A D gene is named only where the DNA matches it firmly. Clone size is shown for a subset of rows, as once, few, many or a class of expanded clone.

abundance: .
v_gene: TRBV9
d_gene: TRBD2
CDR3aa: CASSPTSGGQDTGYF

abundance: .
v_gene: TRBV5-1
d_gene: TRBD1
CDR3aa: CASSATGGGTEAFF

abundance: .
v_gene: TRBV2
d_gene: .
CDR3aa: CASSEASGFF

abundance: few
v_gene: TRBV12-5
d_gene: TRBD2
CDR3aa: CASGSPTSGDSNEQFF

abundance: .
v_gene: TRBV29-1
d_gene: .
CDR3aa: CRGGDYYGYTF

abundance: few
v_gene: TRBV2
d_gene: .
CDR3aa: CASSPFTGSYGYTF

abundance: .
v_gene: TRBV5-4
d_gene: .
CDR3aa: CASSSGQLSNQPQHF

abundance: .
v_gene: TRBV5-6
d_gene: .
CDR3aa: CASSLEHVRGTPTDTQYF

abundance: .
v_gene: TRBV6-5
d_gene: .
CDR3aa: CASIRQGSPYEQYF

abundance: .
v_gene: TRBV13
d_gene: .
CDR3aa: CASSSYRSMNTEAFF

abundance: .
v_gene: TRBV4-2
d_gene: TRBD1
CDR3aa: CAGTIGANRGGITEAFF

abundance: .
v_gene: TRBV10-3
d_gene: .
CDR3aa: CATALLEETQYF

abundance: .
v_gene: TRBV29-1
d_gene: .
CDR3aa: CSVDPSGAIQGRNTEAFF

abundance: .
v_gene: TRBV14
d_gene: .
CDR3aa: CASSQDSYTQYF